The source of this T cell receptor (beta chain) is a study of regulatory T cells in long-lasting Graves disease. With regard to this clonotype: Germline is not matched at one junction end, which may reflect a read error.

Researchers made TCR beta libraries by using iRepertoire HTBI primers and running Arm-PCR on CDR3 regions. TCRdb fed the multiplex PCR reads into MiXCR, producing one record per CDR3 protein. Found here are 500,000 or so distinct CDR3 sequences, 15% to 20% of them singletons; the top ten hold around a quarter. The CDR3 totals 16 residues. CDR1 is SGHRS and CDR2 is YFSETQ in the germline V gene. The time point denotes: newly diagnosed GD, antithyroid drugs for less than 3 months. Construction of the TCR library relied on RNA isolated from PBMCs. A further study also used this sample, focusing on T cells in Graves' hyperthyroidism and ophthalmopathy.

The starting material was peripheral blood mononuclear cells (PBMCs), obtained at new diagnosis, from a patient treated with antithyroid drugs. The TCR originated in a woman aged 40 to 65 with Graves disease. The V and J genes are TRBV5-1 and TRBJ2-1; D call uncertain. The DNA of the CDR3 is TGTGCCAGCAGCTTGGGTGCAGCGCCCTCCTACAATGAGCAGTTCTTC. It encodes CASSLGAAPSYNEQFF. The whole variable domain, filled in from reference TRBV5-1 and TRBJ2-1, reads KAGVTQTPRYLIKTRGQQVTLSCSPISGHRSVSWYQQTPGQGLQFLFEYFSETQRNKGNFPGRFSGRQFSNSRSEMNVSTLELGDSALYLCASSLGAAPSYNEQFFGPGTRLTVL.